These 32 T cell receptor beta chains were sequenced from one sample in a study of blood T cell dynamics during melanoma immunotherapy. Sequencing used immunoSEQ multiplex PCR; TCRdb keeps in-frame clones, though not all of them. In the table there are about 15,000 clones, 92% of which are singletons. Sample time point: week 3, after first cycle of checkpoint inhibitor. Specimen: blood, collected from a patient treated with checkpoint blockade. The receptors were sampled from a human donor with melanoma.

The chain has TRBV30 and TRBJ1-4; 9 bases line up with TRBD1. Trimming cost V 3 bases and J 5 bases; bases outside gene matches: 7. The CDR3 loop spans 15 amino acids. The germline V gene encodes CDR1 GTSNPN and CDR2 SVGIG (reference sequence). CDR3 sequence reads: CAWRGSGTGNEKLFF. For the CDR3, the DNA is TGTGCCTGGAGGGGGTCCGGGACAGGGAATGAAAAACTGTTTTTT.

J is TRBJ1-2 and V is TRBV11-2; possible D gene TRBD1, 6 bases. This CDR3 is 14 amino acids long. Germline CDR1 SGHAT, CDR2 FQNNGV. The ends were cut back, 4 bases at V and 5 bases at J, with 14 bases in the middle. The CDR3 loop reads CASSSHRVQYGYTF. CDR3 DNA sequence: TGTGCCAGCAGCTCCCACAGGGTTCAATATGGCTACACCTTC.

This rearrangement joins TRBV5-1 to TRBJ2-1, with D perhaps matching TRBD2 (6 bases). The CDR3 covers 14 residues. The germline gives CDR1 SGHRS, CDR2 YFSETQ. The V and J ends lost 0 bases and 10 bases respectively, with 14 bases between them. CDR3 in amino acids: CASSLGGTDGEQFF. CDR3 DNA sequence: TGCGCCAGCAGCTTGGGCGGGACGGACGGGGAGCAGTTCTTC.

The CDR3 bases are TGTGCCAGCAGCTTAGAAGCGGGGGGCCGGACCCAGTACTTC. Translating it yields CASSLEAGGRTQYF. The chain uses TRBV7-8 and TRBJ2-5, with TRBD2 matching over 9 bases. Trimming at V came to 1 base and at J to 7 bases, leaving 4 bases not matched to a gene. The CDR3 has 14 amino acids. Germline V gives CDR1 SGHVS, CDR2 FQNEAQ.

This chain uses TRBV18 with TRBJ1-5, with D unclear. This CDR3 contains 17 residues. V lost 3 bases to trimming and J lost 0 bases, with 15 bases between them. Germline V gene data show CDR1 as KGHSH and CDR2 as LQKENI. CDR3 in DNA: TGTGCCAGCTCACCGGAGGCGGGCTCCTATAGCAATCAGCCCCAGCATTTT. This encodes CASSPEAGSYSNQPQHF.

This chain uses TRBV7-9 with TRBJ1-4; no clear D. The CDR3 runs to 17 residues. The ends were cut back, 3 bases at V and 4 bases at J, with 18 bases in the middle. The germline CDR1 and CDR2 sequences are SEHNR and FQNEAQ (reference sequence). The CDR3 DNA is TGTGCCAGCAGCTTGGTCCCCGGGGTTACTTATAATGAAAAACTGTTTTTT. It specifies CASSLVPGVTYNEKLFF.

The chain employs TRBV19 and TRBJ1-5, with D uncertain. This CDR3 has 15 residues. The germline V gene has CDR1 LNHDA and CDR2 SQIVND (reference sequence). The ends were cut back, 6 bases at V and 2 bases at J, with 14 bases in the middle. The CDR3 nucleotides are TGTGCCAGTAGACCGACGGACGGGGGCAATCAGCCCCAGCATTTT. It is translated as CASRPTDGGNQPQHF.

The chain is built from TRBV27 and TRBJ1-1; no clear D. V was shortened by 0 bases and J by 2 bases, with 13 bases between the two germline ends. CDR1 and CDR2 (germline): MNHEY, SMNVEV (reference sequence). The CDR3 spans 16 residues. DNA of the CDR3: TGTGCCAGCAGTTTATCCCCCCTCCCGCCTAACACTGAAGCTTTCTTT. It codes for CASSLSPLPPNTEAFF.

The chain is built from TRBV6-1 and TRBJ1-5; tentatively, D is TRBD1 (5 bases). This CDR3 contains 15 residues. The germline CDR1 and CDR2 sequences are MNHNS and SASEGT. V lost 5 bases, J lost 4 bases, and 15 bases lay in between. In DNA, the CDR3 is TGTGCCAGCAGTTCGGCGCAGGGACCTAATCAGCCCCAGCATTTT. It is translated as CASSSAQGPNQPQHF.

A single count supports this clone. The rearrangement uses TRBV4-1 and TRBJ2-1; D not certain. The length of the CDR3 is 12 residues. V lost 5 bases to trimming and J lost 0 bases, with 2 bases between them. From germline, CDR1 is MGHRA and CDR2 YSYEKL. Here the CDR3 reads CASSASYNEQFF. The CDR3 DNA reads TGCGCCAGCAGCGCCTCCTACAATGAGCAGTTCTTC.

The rearrangement links TRBV19 to TRBJ2-1; D might be TRBD1 or TRBD2, each matching 6 bases. The V end lost 3 bases, the J end lost 4 bases, and 16 bases lay between the germline ends. The CDR3 spans 16 residues. Germline V lookup: CDR1 LNHDA, CDR2 SQIVND (reference sequence). The CDR3 loop reads CASSMSEGGSYNEQFF. For the CDR3, the DNA is TGTGCCAGTAGTATGTCCGAGGGGGGATCTTACAATGAGCAGTTCTTC.

This chain joins TRBV5-1 and TRBJ2-5; D gene unclear. Germline loops: CDR1 SGHRS, CDR2 YFSETQ. CDR3 length equals 13 residues. V gave up 5 bases and J gave up 3 bases, with 11 bases separating them. The CDR3 nucleotides read TGCGCCAGCAGATTAGGCTGGGAAGAGACCCAGTACTTC. It codes for CASRLGWEETQYF.

This chain joins TRBV11-2 and TRBJ2-7; 7 bases align to TRBD1. Germline-derived CDR1 and CDR2 are SGHAT and FQNNGV. CDR3 length: 16 amino acids. The junction had 14 bases not matched to a gene; V was cut back by 4 bases and J by 5 bases. This chain's CDR3 is CASSYHPLDRAHEQYF. CDR3 coding DNA: TGTGCCAGCAGCTACCACCCCCTCGACAGGGCCCACGAGCAGTACTTC. Drawing the rest from reference TRBV11-2 and TRBJ2-7, the complete variable domain is EAGVAQSPRYKIIEKRQSVAFWCNPISGHATLYWYQQILGQGPKLLIQFQNNGVVDDSQLPKDRFSAERLKGVDSTLKIQPAKLEDSAVYLCASSYHPLDRAHEQYFGPGTRLTVT.

In DNA, the CDR3 is TGCGCCAGCAGCCAAGTCAATTTGGCAGAAAAACTGTTTTTT. It is translated as CASSQVNLAEKLFF. This chain joins TRBV4-1 and TRBJ1-4; D gene unclear. The germline V and J ends were trimmed by 1 base and 8 bases, with 11 bases remaining between them. The CDR3 length is 14 residues. Per the germline V gene, CDR1 is MGHRA and CDR2 is YSYEKL.

The chain uses TRBV18 and TRBJ2-5, with D possibly being TRBD2 (6 bases). This CDR3 contains 13 residues. CDR1 and CDR2 from the germline V gene are KGHSH and LQKENI. Trimming left V 4 bases short and J 4 bases short, with 10 bases between. This CDR3 is CASSQDYRETQYF. CDR3 bases: TGTGCCAGCTCACAGGACTACAGAGAGACCCAGTACTTC.

The chain is built from TRBV11-3 and TRBJ2-7, with 9 bases aligning to TRBD2. The V gene end was trimmed by 2 bases and the J gene end by 3 bases; junction bases not matched to a gene: 5. This CDR3 comprises 15 residues. Germline assignment: CDR1 SGHNT and CDR2 YENEEA. In DNA form, the CDR3 reads TGTGCCAGCAGCTTATCGGCGGGAGGGCTCTACGAGCAGTACTTC. Translating it yields CASSLSAGGLYEQYF.

The chain is built from TRBV10-3 and TRBJ2-6; 8 positions agree with TRBD1. The CDR3 is made up of 18 amino acids. Germline V lookup: CDR1 ENHRY, CDR2 SYGVKD. Trimming cost V 6 bases and J 2 bases; bases outside gene matches: 12. DNA of the CDR3: TGTGCCATCAGATCTGACAGGGGAAAAAGTCCTGGGGCCAACGTCCTGACTTTC. Translated: CAIRSDRGKSPGANVLTF.

The chain is built from TRBV6-1 and TRBJ2-7, with D unresolved. CDR3 length: 14 amino acids. Germline V gives CDR1 MNHNS, CDR2 SASEGT. V lost 3 bases and J 0 bases, leaving 9 bases between the germline ends. The CDR3 nucleotides read TGTGCCAGCAGTGAGCCAGGTCACTCCTACGAGCAGTACTTC. Protein sequence: CASSEPGHSYEQYF.

The chain links TRBV5-8 to TRBJ2-1, with TRBD1 matching 11 bases. Germline loops: CDR1 SGHTS, CDR2 YDEGEE. The CDR3 consists of 15 residues. The trim removed 5 bases at V and 6 bases at J, leaving 7 bases unmatched. This CDR3 is CASRGQGEGANEQFF. The DNA for the CDR3 is TGTGCCAGCAGGGGACAGGGGGAGGGGGCCAATGAGCAGTTCTTC. The entire variable domain, with the rest obtained from reference TRBV5-8 and TRBJ2-1, is as follows: EAGVTQSPTHLIKTRGQQATLRCSPISGHTSVYWYQQALGLGLQFLLWYDEGEERNRGNFPPRFSGRQFPNYSSELNVNALELEDSALYLCASRGQGEGANEQFFGPGTRLTVL.

The chain is built from TRBV10-1 and TRBJ2-1; 12 bases fit TRBD2. Losses at the gene ends were 6 bases for V and 4 bases for J; bases not matched to a gene: 1. Germline V gives CDR1 WNHNN, CDR2 SYGVQD (reference sequence). The CDR3 extends over 14 amino acids. The DNA for the CDR3 is TGCGCCAGCAGCCTAGCGGGGGGGTACAATGAGCAGTTCTTC. Translated: CASSLAGGYNEQFF.

The CDR3 protein is CASSPPTPNYTF. The CDR3 nucleotides read TGTGCCAGCTCACCACCGACACCAAACTACACCTTC. V gene TRBV18 combines with J gene TRBJ1-2, with D unclear. From germline, CDR1 is KGHSH and CDR2 LQKENI. V dropped 0 bases and J dropped 10 bases, with 9 bases sitting between them. The CDR3 runs to 12 residues.

CDR3 coding DNA: TGTGCCAGCAGCGTAGGCCCTGGGCTTAACTATGGCTACACCTTC. Its protein is CASSVGPGLNYGYTF. This rearrangement joins TRBV9 to TRBJ1-2; no firm D call. CDR3 length equals 15 residues. From germline, CDR1 is SGDLS and CDR2 YYNGEE. Trimming left V 0 bases short and J 1 base short, with 10 bases between.

The chain is built from TRBV2 and TRBJ1-5; no firm D call. This CDR3 is built from 13 residues. Trimming left V 6 bases short and J 1 base short, with 7 bases between. Germline loops: CDR1 SNHLY, CDR2 FYNNEI. The DNA of the CDR3 is TGTGCCAGCAGGTCAGAGAGCAATCAGCCCCAGCATTTT. Translating gives CASRSESNQPQHF. The variable domain in full, with the rest retrieved from reference TRBV2 and TRBJ1-5, is EPEVTQTPSHQVTQMGQEVILRCVPISNHLYFYWYRQILGQKVEFLVSFYNNEISEKSEIFDDQFSVERPDGSNFTLKIRSTKLEDSAMYFCASRSESNQPQHFGDGTRLSIL.

This clone came up once. The chain recombines TRBV13 with TRBJ1-1; D not certain. CDR3 length equals 16 residues. Deletions cut 0 bases from V and 4 bases from J, with 15 bases between. CDR1 PRHDT and CDR2 FYEKMQ come from the germline V gene (reference sequence). CDR3 region: CASSLGQETWVTEAFF. The CDR3 DNA follows: TGTGCCAGCAGCTTAGGCCAGGAGACCTGGGTCACTGAAGCTTTCTTT. Full variable domain (rest looked up from reference TRBV13 and TRBJ1-1): AAGVIQSPRHLIKEKRETATLKCYPIPRHDTVYWYQQGPGQDPQFLISFYEKMQSDKGSIPDRFSAQQFSDYHSELNMSSLELGDSALYFCASSLGQETWVTEAFFGQGTRLTVV.

The chain employs TRBV7-9 and TRBJ2-3, with a possible D match to TRBD1 (5 bases). CDR1 and CDR2 from the germline V gene are SEHNR and FQNEAQ (reference sequence). The V and J ends lost 3 bases and 2 bases respectively, with 12 bases between them. The CDR3 contains 15 residues. CDR3 sequence reads: CASSFRQGYTDTQYF. The DNA of the CDR3 is TGTGCCAGCAGCTTTCGGCAGGGCTACACAGATACGCAGTATTTT.

The chain is built from TRBV27 and TRBJ1-1, with a tentative D call TRBD1 (5 bases). CDR1 and CDR2 (germline): MNHEY, SMNVEV (reference sequence). The CDR3 runs 14 residues. Trimming took 5 bases from V and 1 from J, leaving 11 bases between them. The CDR3 spells CASSRSRGNTEAFF. The CDR3 DNA reads as TGTGCCAGCAGTCGATCAAGGGGGAACACTGAAGCTTTCTTT.

The chain is built from TRBV27 and TRBJ1-2, with D possibly matching TRBD1 (5 bases). Germline CDR1 and CDR2: MNHEY and SMNVEV (reference sequence). V lost 4 bases to trimming and J lost 4 bases, with 13 bases between them. The CDR3 length is 14 residues. The CDR3 here is CASSSAGFAYGYTF. CDR3 bases: TGTGCCAGCAGTTCGGCAGGGTTCGCCTATGGCTACACCTTC.

The gene calls are TRBV6-6 and TRBJ2-7; D unresolved. The CDR3 has 12 residues. Looked up from germline, CDR1 is MNHNY and CDR2 is SVGAGI (reference sequence). Trimming stripped 0 bases from V and 4 bases from J, with 4 bases between. The CDR3 here is CASSYSEYEQYF. The CDR3 DNA reads as TGTGCCAGCAGTTACTCGGAGTACGAGCAGTACTTC.

The chain is built from TRBV18 and TRBJ2-5; D is unclear. The length of the CDR3 is 12 residues. V was trimmed by 2 bases and J by 5 bases, leaving 6 bases between them. Germline-derived CDR1 and CDR2 are KGHSH and LQKENI. Written as DNA, the CDR3 is TGTGCCAGCTCACCAGTTCTCGAGACCCAGTACTTC. Translating gives CASSPVLETQYF. The whole variable domain, remainder taken from reference TRBV18 and TRBJ2-5, is NAGVMQNPRHLVRRRGQEARLRCSPMKGHSHVYWYRQLPEEGLKFMVYLQKENIIDESGMPKERFSAEFPKEGPSILRIQQVVRGDSAAYFCASSPVLETQYFGPGTRLLVL.

A single count supports this clone. This chain links TRBV7-3 with TRBJ2-5, with D possibly matching TRBD2 (6 bases). This CDR3 comprises 14 residues. Germline lookup yields CDR1 SGHTA and CDR2 FQGTGA. V was cut by 5 bases and J by 4 bases, with 14 bases left in between. The CDR3 sequence is CASSPTRMGETQYF. The CDR3 DNA follows: TGTGCCAGCAGCCCGACTAGGATGGGAGAGACCCAGTACTTC.

The CDR3 nucleotides are TGTGCCACCAGCAGAGATTTGTCGGGAGGGCTTTTGGAGACCCAGTACTTC. It encodes CATSRDLSGGLLETQYF. V gene TRBV15 combines with J gene TRBJ2-5, with 8 bases matching TRBD2. Germline V gene sequence: CDR1 LNHNV, CDR2 YYDKDF (reference sequence). The trim removed 0 bases at V and 5 bases at J, leaving 11 bases unmatched. The CDR3 has 17 amino acids. Full variable domain (remainder filled in from reference TRBV15 and TRBJ2-5): DAMVIQNPRYQVTQFGKPVTLSCSQTLNHNVMYWYQQKSSQAPKLLFHYYDKDFNNEADTPDNFQSRRPNTSFCFLDIRSPGLGDTAMYLCATSRDLSGGLLETQYFGPGTRLLVL.

The chain couples TRBV28 to TRBJ1-5, with D unclear. Germline assignment: CDR1 MDHEN and CDR2 SYDVKM. CDR3 length equals 14 residues. With 7 bases removed from V and 4 bases from J, the gap between germline ends came to 14 bases. The CDR3 nucleotides are TGTGCCAGCAAGTCTCACCTTCCGAATCAGCCCCAGCATTTT. This translates into CASKSHLPNQPQHF.